The 32 T cell receptor beta chains given below trace back to one sample, sequenced in a study of blood T cell repertoires in COVID-19. The repertoire was sequenced with immunoSEQ multiplex PCR; TCRdb's copy has only in-frame clones and lacks some. The table records 65,000 to 80,000 clones, roughly 90% of them present only once. Material: peripheral blood. These receptor sequences come from a man between 65 and 85 years old with active or convalescent COVID-19.

Here the CDR3 reads CASSFDRAAEQFF. Here the CDR3 DNA reads TGTGCCAGCAGTTTCGACAGGGCTGCTGAGCAGTTCTTC. V usage is TRBV27 and J usage is TRBJ2-1; 7 bases agree with TRBD1. Per the germline V gene, CDR1 is MNHEY and CDR2 is SMNVEV (reference sequence). The CDR3 length is 13 residues. The trim removed 3 bases at V and 9 bases at J, leaving 5 bases unmatched.

V usage is TRBV27 and J usage is TRBJ1-1; D is perhaps TRBD1 (6 bases). This CDR3 is 13 amino acids long. From germline, CDR1 is MNHEY and CDR2 SMNVEV (reference sequence). With 0 bases removed from V and 4 bases from J, the gap between germline ends came to 6 bases. The CDR3 DNA is TGTGCCAGCAGTTTATCACAGGGCACTGAAGCTTTCTTT. Translation: CASSLSQGTEAFF.

The V gene is TRBV5-1, the J gene TRBJ2-1; TRBD1 matches 7 bases. The V segment lost 0 bases and the J segment 7 bases; nucleotides outside the gene matches: 7. CDR3 length equals 15 residues. Germline CDR1 and CDR2: SGHRS and YFSETQ. CDR3 nucleotide sequence: TGCGCCAGCAGCTTGGGAGGGGGCGCAATTAATGAGCAGTTCTTC. It encodes CASSLGGGAINEQFF.

The J gene is TRBJ2-7, the V gene TRBV5-1; 13 bases map to TRBD2. Germline V gene data show CDR1 as SGHRS and CDR2 as YFSETQ. J lost 2 bases, V lost 4 bases, and 3 bases had no gene match. The CDR3 length is 15 residues. This CDR3 is CASSPGLAGPYEQYF. The CDR3 DNA reads as TGCGCCAGCAGCCCGGGACTAGCGGGACCCTACGAGCAGTACTTC.

The V call is TRBV11-2, the J call TRBJ1-6; the D is unclear. Germline CDR1 and CDR2: SGHAT and FQNNGV. Trimming removed 1 base from V and 9 bases from J, with 10 bases in between. The CDR3 consists of 14 residues. The CDR3 DNA sequence: TGTGCCAGCAGCTTAGCGGGTGGGAGTTCACCCCTCCACTTT. It is translated as CASSLAGGSSPLHF. Full variable domain (missing parts from reference TRBV11-2 and TRBJ1-6): EAGVAQSPRYKIIEKRQSVAFWCNPISGHATLYWYQQILGQGPKLLIQFQNNGVVDDSQLPKDRFSAERLKGVDSTLKIQPAKLEDSAVYLCASSLAGGSSPLHFGNGTRLTVT.

This chain links TRBV30 with TRBJ2-1; 8 nucleotides agree with TRBD2. The germline CDR1 and CDR2 sequences are GTSNPN and SVGIG (reference sequence). This CDR3 spans 15 amino acids. J was trimmed by 5 bases and V by 0 bases; bases with no gene match: 6. DNA for the CDR3: TGTGCCTGGAGTGTAGGGCTAGCGGGTCACAATGAGCAGTTCTTC. Residues: CAWSVGLAGHNEQFF.

The sample holds a few counts of this clone. The V gene is TRBV19, the J gene TRBJ1-2, with TRBD1 as a possible D gene (6 bases). CDR3 length: 16 residues. CDR1 and CDR2 from the germline V gene are LNHDA and SQIVND (reference sequence). V lost 3 bases, J lost 6 bases, and 20 bases lay in between. CDR3 sequence reads: CASSISAGAGDDGYTF. CDR3 bases: TGTGCCAGTAGTATCTCGGCAGGGGCTGGTGATGATGGCTACACCTTC.

This chain links TRBV2 with TRBJ2-3; D is unresolved. Germline lookup yields CDR1 SNHLY and CDR2 FYNNEI. The V end was cut by 4 bases, the J end by 2 bases, with 13 bases between. The CDR3 has 15 residues. CDR3 protein: CASSVTTLLTDTQYF. The CDR3 DNA reads as TGTGCCAGCAGTGTCACTACCCTCCTCACAGATACGCAGTATTTT.

The chain joins TRBV19 to TRBJ2-1; TRBD2 matches 7 bases. Per the germline V gene, CDR1 is LNHDA and CDR2 is SQIVND (reference sequence). The CDR3 is 15 residues long. With V trimmed by 7 bases and J by 3 bases, 9 bases remained unmatched. The DNA for the CDR3 is TGTGCCAGTACTATCGGGCCTAGCGGCTACAATGAGCAGTTCTTC. It is translated as CASTIGPSGYNEQFF.

This clone showed up just once. The chain employs TRBV6-5 and TRBJ2-4; 9 nucleotides line up with TRBD2. CDR1 and CDR2 from the germline V gene are MNHEY and SVGAGI. Trimming took 2 bases from V and 5 from J; bases not matched to a gene: 4. CDR3 length: 15 residues. This CDR3 is CASSYVAGVQNIQYF. The DNA for the CDR3 is TGTGCCAGCAGTTACGTAGCGGGAGTTCAAAACATTCAGTACTTC.

This chain connects TRBV5-1 to TRBJ2-5; 12 bases map to TRBD2. Germline CDR1 is SGHRS and CDR2 is YFSETQ. With V trimmed by 5 bases and J by 1 base, 3 bases remained unmatched. The CDR3 is made up of 15 amino acids. CDR3 sequence reads: CASRLAGGPQETQYF. The DNA of the CDR3 is TGCGCCAGCAGACTAGCGGGGGGACCCCAAGAGACCCAGTACTTC.

The sample holds one count of this clone. The chain combines TRBV9 with TRBJ2-1, with D possibly matching TRBD2 (7 bases). Trimming left V 2 bases short and J 3 bases short, with 15 bases between. Germline V lookup: CDR1 SGDLS, CDR2 YYNGEE. CDR3 length: 16 amino acids. CDR3 sequence (DNA): TGTGCCAGCAGCGTTTCGGGGGGCGCCGGCTACAATGAGCAGTTCTTC. It specifies CASSVSGGAGYNEQFF.

The chain couples TRBV9 to TRBJ2-3, with 12 positions matching TRBD2. Germline lookup yields CDR1 SGDLS and CDR2 YYNGEE. CDR3 length: 14 residues. The ends lost 1 base at V and 9 bases at J; junction bases unmatched: 3. CDR3 protein: CASSVLAGGETQYF. The CDR3 nucleotides read TGTGCCAGCAGCGTACTAGCGGGAGGGGAGACGCAGTATTTT. The full variable domain, completed using reference TRBV9 and TRBJ2-3, is DSGVTQTPKHLITATGQRVTLRCSPRSGDLSVYWYQQSLDQGLQFLIQYYNGEERAKGNILERFSAQQFPDLHSELNLSSLELGDSALYFCASSVLAGGETQYFGPGTRLTVL.

The chain has TRBV5-1 and TRBJ2-2; no definite D call. V lost 2 bases, J lost 1 base, and 12 bases lay in between. Germline V CDR1 and CDR2: SGHRS, YFSETQ. The CDR3 is 16 residues long. This CDR3 reads CASSFRFPENTGELFF. CDR3 nucleotides: TGCGCCAGCAGCTTTCGATTTCCAGAGAACACCGGGGAGCTGTTTTTT.

This clone was seen more than once but under ten times. The chain carries TRBV19 and TRBJ2-1, with D possibly being TRBD1 (8 bases). Germline lookup yields CDR1 LNHDA and CDR2 SQIVND (reference sequence). Trimming stripped 5 bases from V and 8 bases from J, with 16 bases between. The CDR3 sequence is 14 residues long. The CDR3 spells CASSPGQGGDEQFF. The CDR3 DNA reads as TGTGCCAGTAGTCCTGGACAGGGAGGGGATGAGCAGTTCTTC.

The J gene is TRBJ2-2, the V gene TRBV3-1 (or the pseudogene TRBV3-2); D is uncertain. Germline loops: CDR1 LGHDT, CDR2 YNNKEL (reference sequence). The CDR3 loop spans 16 amino acids. Trimming removed 0 bases from V and 7 bases from J, with 15 bases in between. CDR3 coding DNA: TGTGCCAGCAGCCAAGATTTAAGGCAGAGAGGCGGGGAGCTGTTTTTT. It codes for CASSQDLRQRGGELFF.

The genes are TRBV27 and TRBJ1-2; 8 bases line up with TRBD1. The ends lost 4 bases at V and 4 bases at J; junction bases unmatched: 5. The germline V gene has CDR1 MNHEY and CDR2 SMNVEV (reference sequence). This CDR3 spans 14 amino acids. The CDR3 DNA is TGTGCCAGCAGTTCAGGACAGGGTCTCTATGGCTACACCTTC. Its translation is CASSSGQGLYGYTF.

V and J are TRBV6-5 and TRBJ2-1; 9 bases are a match to TRBD1. Germline CDR1 and CDR2: MNHEY and SVGAGI. CDR3 length: 15 residues. V gave up 8 bases and J gave up 5 bases; unmatched junction bases: 10. The CDR3 protein is CASGAADRGNNEQFF. The CDR3 coding sequence is TGTGCCAGCGGAGCGGCGGACAGGGGAAACAATGAGCAGTTCTTC.

The chain recombines TRBV3-1 (or the pseudogene TRBV3-2) with TRBJ2-7; 9 bases align to TRBD1. The trim removed 4 bases at V and 2 bases at J, leaving 3 bases unmatched. Per germline, CDR1 LGHDT and CDR2 YNNKEL (reference sequence). CDR3 size: 14 residues. The CDR3 bases are TGTGCCAGCAGCCGCCGGACAGGGGCCTACGAGCAGTACTTC. The encoded protein is CASSRRTGAYEQYF.

A note on this clone: The DNA is omitted, as the CDR3 cannot be located on it reliably, and the CDR3 follows TCRdb's listing. The V gene is TRBV21-1, the J gene TRBJ2-3; the table's TRBD2 call for D was not verified on the DNA. TRBV21-1 is marked as a pseudogene. The CDR3 is made up of 15 amino acids, end residues included. The CDR3: CASRVAGGNRDTQYF.

The table lists this clone with a count of one. The chain is built from TRBV2 and TRBJ2-2; no clear D gene. The CDR3 length is 14 residues. The germline gives CDR1 SNHLY, CDR2 FYNNEI. V was clipped by 2 bases and J by 0 bases, with 4 bases between them. CDR3 sequence: CASSELANTGELFF. The DNA of the CDR3 is TGTGCCAGCAGTGAACTAGCGAACACCGGGGAGCTGTTTTTT. The full variable domain, with the rest looked up from reference TRBV2 and TRBJ2-2, is EPEVTQTPSHQVTQMGQEVILRCVPISNHLYFYWYRQILGQKVEFLVSFYNNEISEKSEIFDDQFSVERPDGSNFTLKIRSTKLEDSAMYFCASSELANTGELFFGEGSRLTVL.

This clone was seen once. This chain links TRBV11-2 with TRBJ1-5; the match to TRBD1 covers 7 bases. Germline V gene data show CDR1 as SGHAT and CDR2 as FQNNGV. The CDR3 sequence is 15 residues long. The J segment lost 4 bases and the V segment lost 0 bases, leaving 3 bases of the junction unmatched. CDR3: CASSLEPRGNQPQHF. The CDR3 coding sequence is TGTGCCAGCAGCTTAGAGCCCAGGGGGAATCAGCCCCAGCATTTT. Using reference TRBV11-2 and TRBJ1-5 for the parts outside the CDR3, the full variable domain is EAGVAQSPRYKIIEKRQSVAFWCNPISGHATLYWYQQILGQGPKLLIQFQNNGVVDDSQLPKDRFSAERLKGVDSTLKIQPAKLEDSAVYLCASSLEPRGNQPQHFGDGTRLSIL.

This chain joins TRBV6-5 and TRBJ1-4, with D possibly being TRBD1 (6 bases). Trimming left V 7 bases short and J 0 bases short, with 12 bases between. The germline CDR1 and CDR2 sequences are MNHEY and SVGAGI. The length of the CDR3 is 15 residues. CDR3 nucleotide sequence: TGTGCCAGCAAGGACAGCAGTTCAACTAATGAAAAACTGTTTTTT. Protein sequence: CASKDSSSTNEKLFF.

V usage is TRBV27 and J usage is TRBJ2-2, with no clear D. The CDR3 is 14 residues long. V lost 0 bases, J lost 5 bases, and 7 bases lay in between. CDR1 and CDR2 (germline): MNHEY, SMNVEV (reference sequence). The CDR3 nucleotides are TGTGCCAGCAGTTTATCGATCCAGACCGGGGAGCTGTTTTTT. Its protein is CASSLSIQTGELFF.

This clone is a singleton in its sample. The V gene is TRBV2, the J gene TRBJ1-1; 7 bases are a match to TRBD1. The CDR3 consists of 14 residues. From germline, CDR1 is SNHLY and CDR2 FYNNEI. J was trimmed by 0 bases and V by 6 bases; bases with no gene match: 4. The CDR3 nucleotides are TGTGCCAGCAGCCCGGACAGGCTGAACACTGAAGCTTTCTTT. It translates to CASSPDRLNTEAFF. The variable domain in full, completed from reference TRBV2 and TRBJ1-1, reads EPEVTQTPSHQVTQMGQEVILRCVPISNHLYFYWYRQILGQKVEFLVSFYNNEISEKSEIFDDQFSVERPDGSNFTLKIRSTKLEDSAMYFCASSPDRLNTEAFFGQGTRLTVV.

The chain is built from TRBV3-1 (or the pseudogene TRBV3-2) and TRBJ2-7, with 12 bases identical to TRBD2. V was pared by 4 bases and J by 12 bases, with 7 bases of the junction left unmatched. Germline V gene lookup returns CDR1 LGHDT and CDR2 YNNKEL (reference sequence). There are 13 residues in the CDR3. The CDR3 region has the DNA TGTGCCAGCAGCCGGGCTAGCGGGGGGGCTCTGTACTTC. Translation gives CASSRASGGALYF.

The chain uses TRBV2 and TRBJ2-1; 8 bases line up with TRBD2. V lost 1 base and J lost 9; bases outside the gene matches: 11. Germline loops: CDR1 SNHLY, CDR2 FYNNEI. This CDR3 region has 16 residues. CDR3 loop: CASSEVGGGRLGEQFF. The CDR3 bases are TGTGCCAGCAGTGAAGTGGGCGGGGGGAGGTTGGGTGAGCAGTTCTTC.

In its sample, this clone was seen a few times. This chain uses TRBV11-3 with TRBJ2-3; 10 bases are shared with TRBD2. CDR1 is SGHNT, CDR2 YENEEA, per germline. The CDR3 consists of 15 residues. With 3 bases clipped from V and 6 bases from J, the junction kept 6 bases outside the gene matches. CDR3 sequence reads: CASSLVSGGPDTQYF. CDR3 nucleotides: TGTGCCAGCAGCTTGGTTAGCGGGGGGCCGGATACGCAGTATTTT.

This chain connects TRBV4-2 to TRBJ2-2; TRBD2 agrees at 9 bases. Germline CDR1 reads LGHNA; CDR2 reads YNFKEQ. V dropped 3 bases and J dropped 5; count of bases not matched to a gene: 10. CDR3 size: 17 residues. CDR3 nucleotides: TGTGCCAGCAGCCAGACAGCCGGGACTAGCTTTACCGGGGAGCTGTTTTTT. Its protein is CASSQTAGTSFTGELFF.

The chain uses TRBV2 and TRBJ1-4; 7 bases map to TRBD1. CDR1 is SNHLY and CDR2 is FYNNEI in the germline V gene. The length of the CDR3 is 15 residues. The trim removed 4 bases at V and 7 bases at J, leaving 9 bases unmatched. The CDR3 loop is CASSVMDQGGEKLFF. Written as DNA, the CDR3 is TGTGCCAGCAGTGTTATGGATCAGGGGGGTGAAAAACTGTTTTTT.

V and J are TRBV27 and TRBJ1-5; D may be TRBD1 (6 bases). The germline V gene encodes CDR1 MNHEY and CDR2 SMNVEV (reference sequence). The CDR3 sequence is 16 residues long. Trimming removed 6 bases at V and 0 bases at J, with 15 bases between. The CDR3 DNA reads as TGTGCCAGCAGACCGACAGGAGCATATAGCAATCAGCCCCAGCATTTT. Translation: CASRPTGAYSNQPQHF.

This clone appeared once. This chain connects TRBV12-3 or TRBV12-4 to TRBJ2-4; D is uncertain. This CDR3 has 12 amino acids. Trimming removed 4 bases at V and 7 bases at J, with 8 bases between. The CDR3 region is CASSSSVNIQYF. The CDR3 DNA sequence: TGTGCCAGCAGTTCCTCAGTGAACATTCAGTACTTC.